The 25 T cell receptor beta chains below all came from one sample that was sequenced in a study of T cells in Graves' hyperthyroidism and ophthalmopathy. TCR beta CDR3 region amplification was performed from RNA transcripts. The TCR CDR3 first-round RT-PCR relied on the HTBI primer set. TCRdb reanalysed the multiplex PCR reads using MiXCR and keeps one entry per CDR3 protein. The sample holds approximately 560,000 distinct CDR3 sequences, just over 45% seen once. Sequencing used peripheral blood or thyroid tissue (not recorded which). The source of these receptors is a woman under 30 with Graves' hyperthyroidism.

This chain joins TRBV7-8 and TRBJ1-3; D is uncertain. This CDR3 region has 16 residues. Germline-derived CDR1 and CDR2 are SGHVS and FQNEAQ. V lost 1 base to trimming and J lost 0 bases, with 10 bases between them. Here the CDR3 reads CASSLDWFFSGNTIYF. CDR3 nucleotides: TGTGCCAGCAGCTTAGATTGGTTTTTCTCTGGAAACACCATATATTTT.

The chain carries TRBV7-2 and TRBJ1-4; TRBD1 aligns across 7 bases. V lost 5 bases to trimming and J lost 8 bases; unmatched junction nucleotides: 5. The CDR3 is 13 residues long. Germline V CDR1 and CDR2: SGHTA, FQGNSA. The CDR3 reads CASSVQGREKLFF. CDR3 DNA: TGTGCCAGCAGCGTACAGGGGCGCGAAAAACTGTTTTTT.

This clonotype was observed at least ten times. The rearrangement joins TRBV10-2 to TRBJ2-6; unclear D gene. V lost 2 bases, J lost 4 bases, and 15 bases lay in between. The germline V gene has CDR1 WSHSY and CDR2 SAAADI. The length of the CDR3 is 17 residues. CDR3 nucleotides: TGCGCCAGCAGTGAGCCTGAAGGGTGGTACGGGGCCAACGTCCTGACTTTC. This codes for CASSEPEGWYGANVLTF.

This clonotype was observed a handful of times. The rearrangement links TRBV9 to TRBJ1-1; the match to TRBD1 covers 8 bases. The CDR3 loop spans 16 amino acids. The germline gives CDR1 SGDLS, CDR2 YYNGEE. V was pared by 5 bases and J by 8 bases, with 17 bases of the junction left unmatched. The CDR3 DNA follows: TGTGCCAGCAGTTTAGAACAGGGGGGGGCTGGAAGGGAAGCTTTCTTT. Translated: CASSLEQGGAGREAFF.

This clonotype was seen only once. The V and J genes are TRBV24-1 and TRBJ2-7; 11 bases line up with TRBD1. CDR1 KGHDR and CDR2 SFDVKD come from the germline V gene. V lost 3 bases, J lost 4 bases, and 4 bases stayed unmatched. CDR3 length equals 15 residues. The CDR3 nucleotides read TGTGCCACCAGTGATCGGACAGGGGGCCTTTACGAGCAGTACTTC. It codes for CATSDRTGGLYEQYF.

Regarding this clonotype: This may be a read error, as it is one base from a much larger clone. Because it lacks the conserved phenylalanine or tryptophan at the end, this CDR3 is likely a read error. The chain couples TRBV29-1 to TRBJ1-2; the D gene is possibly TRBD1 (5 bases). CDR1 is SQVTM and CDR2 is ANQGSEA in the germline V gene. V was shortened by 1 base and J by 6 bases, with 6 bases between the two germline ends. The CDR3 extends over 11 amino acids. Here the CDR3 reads CSVEVGDGYTL. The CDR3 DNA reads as TGCAGCGTTGAAGTAGGGGATGGCTACACCTTA.

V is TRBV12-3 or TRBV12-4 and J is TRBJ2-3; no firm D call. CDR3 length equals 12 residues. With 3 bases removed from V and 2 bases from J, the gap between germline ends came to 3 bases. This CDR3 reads CASSLHTDTQYF. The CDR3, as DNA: TGTGCCAGCAGTTTGCACACAGATACGCAGTATTTT.

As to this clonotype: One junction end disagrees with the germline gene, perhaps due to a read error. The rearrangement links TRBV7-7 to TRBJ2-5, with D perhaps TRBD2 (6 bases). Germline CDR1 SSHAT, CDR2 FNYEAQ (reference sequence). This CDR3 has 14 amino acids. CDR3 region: CASSPSGFQETQYF. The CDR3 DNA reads TGTGCTAGCAGCCCGAGCGGGTTTCAAGAGACCCAGTACTTC.

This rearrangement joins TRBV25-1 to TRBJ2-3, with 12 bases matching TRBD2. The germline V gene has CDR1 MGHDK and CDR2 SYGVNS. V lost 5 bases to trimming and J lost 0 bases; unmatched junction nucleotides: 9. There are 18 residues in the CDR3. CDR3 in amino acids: CASSSRLAGAPSTDTQYF. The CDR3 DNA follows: TGTGCCAGCAGTTCCAGACTAGCGGGAGCCCCTAGCACAGATACGCAGTATTTT. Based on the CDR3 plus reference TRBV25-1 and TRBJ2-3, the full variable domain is EADIYQTPRYLVIGTGKKITLECSQTMGHDKMYWYQQDPGMELHLIHYSYGVNSTEKGDLSSESTVSRIRTEHFPLTLESARPSHTSQYLCASSSRLAGAPSTDTQYFGPGTRLTVL.

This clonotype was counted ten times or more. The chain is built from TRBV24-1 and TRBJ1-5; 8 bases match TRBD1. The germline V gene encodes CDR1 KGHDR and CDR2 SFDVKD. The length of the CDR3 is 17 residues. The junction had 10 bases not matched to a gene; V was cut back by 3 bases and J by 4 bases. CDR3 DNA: TGTGCCACCAGTGATCCCCTCCCAGGGGGCGGAAATCAGCCCCAGCATTTT. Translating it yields CATSDPLPGGGNQPQHF.

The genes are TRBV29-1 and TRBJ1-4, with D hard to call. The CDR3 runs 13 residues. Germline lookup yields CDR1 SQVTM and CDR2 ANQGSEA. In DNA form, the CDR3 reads TGCAGTGCTAGTGCTCCGCCGAAGGAAAAACTGTTTTTT. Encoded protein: CSASAPPKEKLFF.

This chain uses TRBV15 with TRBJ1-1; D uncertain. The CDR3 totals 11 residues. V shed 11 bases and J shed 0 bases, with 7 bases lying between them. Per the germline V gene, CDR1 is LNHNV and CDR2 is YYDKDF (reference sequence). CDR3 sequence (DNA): TGTGCCCTAGGTTTGAACACTGAAGCTTTCTTT. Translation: CALGLNTEAFF.

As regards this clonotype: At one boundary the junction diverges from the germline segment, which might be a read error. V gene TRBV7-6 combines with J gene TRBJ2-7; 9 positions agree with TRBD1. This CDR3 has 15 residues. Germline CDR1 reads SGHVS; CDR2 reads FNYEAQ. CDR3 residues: CASSLRTGAAGELYF. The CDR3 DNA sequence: TGTGCCAGCAGCCTTCGGACAGGGGCCGCCGGGGAGCTGTACTTC.

The chain's CDR3 is CSASRGDRVSYEQYF. The CDR3 DNA sequence: TGCAGTGCTAGTAGGGGTGACAGGGTCTCCTACGAGCAGTACTTC. The J gene is TRBJ2-7, the V gene TRBV20-1; 7 positions agree with TRBD1. Germline trimming cut 3 bases from V and 0 bases from J; bases unmatched to any gene: 8. Germline V lookup: CDR1 DFQATT, CDR2 SNEGSKA (reference sequence). CDR3 length: 15 residues.

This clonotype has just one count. The CDR3 reads CASSILAAGSTGYGYTF. The CDR3, as DNA: TGTGCCAGTAGTATCCTGGCTGCGGGATCCACGGGGTATGGCTACACCTTC. The V and J genes are TRBV19 and TRBJ1-2; D gene ambiguous. The CDR3 is made up of 17 amino acids. Germline V lookup: CDR1 LNHDA, CDR2 SQIVND (reference sequence). V lost 3 bases and J lost 5, with 22 bases in between.

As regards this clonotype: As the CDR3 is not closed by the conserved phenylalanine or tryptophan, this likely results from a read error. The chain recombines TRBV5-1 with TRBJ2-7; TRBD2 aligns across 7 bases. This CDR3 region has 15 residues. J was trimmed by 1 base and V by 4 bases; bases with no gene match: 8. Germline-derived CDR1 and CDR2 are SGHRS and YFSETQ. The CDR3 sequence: CASSPNPGGSYEQYL. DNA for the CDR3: TGCGCCAGCAGCCCAAACCCGGGAGGATCCTACGAGCAGTACCTC.

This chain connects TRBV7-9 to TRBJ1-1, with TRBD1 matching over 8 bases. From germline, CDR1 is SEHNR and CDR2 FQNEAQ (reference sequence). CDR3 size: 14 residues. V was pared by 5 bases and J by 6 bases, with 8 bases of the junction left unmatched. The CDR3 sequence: CASSQGDRGAEAFF. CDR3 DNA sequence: TGTGCCAGCAGCCAGGGTGACAGGGGCGCTGAAGCTTTCTTT.

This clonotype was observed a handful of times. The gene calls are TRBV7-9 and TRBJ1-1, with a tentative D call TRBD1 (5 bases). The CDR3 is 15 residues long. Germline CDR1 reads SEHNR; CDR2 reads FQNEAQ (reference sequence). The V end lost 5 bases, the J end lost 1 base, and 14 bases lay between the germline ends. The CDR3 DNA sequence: TGTGCCAGCAGCCCTACGAAACAGGAGAACACTGAAGCTTTCTTT. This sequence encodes CASSPTKQENTEAFF.

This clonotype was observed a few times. The CDR3: CASRVSANTGELFF. Here the CDR3 DNA reads TGTGCCAGCCGCGTTTCGGCGAACACCGGGGAGCTGTTTTTT. V and J are TRBV15 and TRBJ2-2; D unresolved. V was trimmed by 10 bases and J by 0 bases, leaving 12 bases between them. Germline assignment: CDR1 LNHNV and CDR2 YYDKDF (reference sequence). The length of the CDR3 is 14 residues.

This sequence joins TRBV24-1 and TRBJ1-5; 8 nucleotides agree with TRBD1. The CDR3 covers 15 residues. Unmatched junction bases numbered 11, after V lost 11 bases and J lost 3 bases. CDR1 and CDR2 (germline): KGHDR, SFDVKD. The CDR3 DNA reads TGTGCCAGCAGCGTAGGGACAGGTTACAATCAGCCCCAGCATTTT. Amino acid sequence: CASSVGTGYNQPQHF.

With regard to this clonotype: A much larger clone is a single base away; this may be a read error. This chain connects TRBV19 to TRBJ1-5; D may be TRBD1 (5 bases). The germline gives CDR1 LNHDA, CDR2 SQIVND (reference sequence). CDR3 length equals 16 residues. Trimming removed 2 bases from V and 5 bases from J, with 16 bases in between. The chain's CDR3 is CASSIPRSAGDQPQHF. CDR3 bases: TGTGCCAGTAGTATACCACGTTCGGCGGGGGATCAGCCCCAGCATTTT.

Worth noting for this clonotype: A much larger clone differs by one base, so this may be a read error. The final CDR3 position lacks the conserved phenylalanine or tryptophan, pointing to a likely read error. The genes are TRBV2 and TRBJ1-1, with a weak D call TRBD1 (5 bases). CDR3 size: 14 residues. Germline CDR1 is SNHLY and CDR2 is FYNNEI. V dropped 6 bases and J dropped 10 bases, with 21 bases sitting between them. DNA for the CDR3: TGTGCCAGCAGCCAGGGCGAGTACGCACGCGGAGCTTTCCTT. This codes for CASSQGEYARGAFL.

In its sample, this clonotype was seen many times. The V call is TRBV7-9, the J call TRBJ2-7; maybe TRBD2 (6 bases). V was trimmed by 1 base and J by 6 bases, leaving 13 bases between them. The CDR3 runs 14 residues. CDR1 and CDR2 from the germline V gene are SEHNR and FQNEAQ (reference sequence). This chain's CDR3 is CASSLVQGGSEQYF. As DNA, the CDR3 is TGTGCCAGCAGCTTAGTCCAGGGAGGCAGCGAGCAGTACTTC.

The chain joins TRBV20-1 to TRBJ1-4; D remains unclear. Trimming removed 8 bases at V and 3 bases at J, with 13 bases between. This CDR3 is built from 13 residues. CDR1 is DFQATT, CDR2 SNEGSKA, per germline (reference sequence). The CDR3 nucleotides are TGCAGTACGGACGTCTCTTCTAATGAAAAACTGTTTTTT. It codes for CSTDVSSNEKLFF.

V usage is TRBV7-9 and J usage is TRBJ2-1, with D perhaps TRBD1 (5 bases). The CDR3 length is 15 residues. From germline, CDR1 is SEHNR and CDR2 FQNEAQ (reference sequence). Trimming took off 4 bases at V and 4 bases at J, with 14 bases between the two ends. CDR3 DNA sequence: TGTGCCAGCAGCTCCCCGGGTTCAGGGTACAATGAGCAGTTCTTC. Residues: CASSSPGSGYNEQFF. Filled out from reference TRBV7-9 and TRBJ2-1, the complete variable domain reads DTGVSQNPRHKITKRGQNVTFRCDPISEHNRLYWYRQTLGQGPEFLTYFQNEAQLEKSRLLSDRFSAERPKGSFSTLEIQRTEQGDSAMYLCASSSPGSGYNEQFFGPGTRLTVL.